The 10 T cell receptor beta chains below all came from one sample that was sequenced in a study of blood T cell repertoires in COVID-19. Assay: immunoSEQ multiplex PCR; the TCRdb copy retains only in-frame clones and omits some. The table includes approximately 250,000 clones, around 83% detected once. The sample consisted of peripheral blood. These receptor sequences come from a woman aged 45-65 years with acute or convalescent COVID-19.

The chain joins TRBV5-4 to TRBJ1-5, with 7 bases that match TRBD1. CDR3 size: 14 residues. V trimming: 4 bases; J trimming: 3 bases; junction bases outside the gene matches: 4. Germline V gives CDR1 SGHNT, CDR2 YYREEE (reference sequence). CDR3 region: CASSAGTDNQPQHF. The CDR3 DNA is TGTGCCAGCAGCGCCGGGACAGACAATCAGCCCCAGCATTTT.

This clone was observed a single time. The J gene is TRBJ2-5, the V gene TRBV7-2, with 9 bases matching TRBD2. This CDR3 has 18 amino acids. V shed 0 bases, J shed 2 bases, and the junction held 10 bases outside the gene matches. Germline assignment: CDR1 SGHTA and CDR2 FQGNSA. The CDR3 nucleotides are TGTGCCAGCAGCTTAGCTCTTAAGTCTAGCGGGAAACAAGAGACCCAGTACTTC. It translates to CASSLALKSSGKQETQYF.

Turning to this clone: Different DNA sequences within this sample yield the same CDR3. This chain connects TRBV6-5 to TRBJ2-7, with 11 bases fitting TRBD1. The CDR3 length is 15 residues. Germline lookup yields CDR1 MNHEY and CDR2 SVGAGI. V was clipped by 2 bases and J by 2 bases; unmatched bases: 2. For the CDR3, the DNA is TGTGCCAGCAGTTACCGGGGACAGGGGGCCTACGAGCAGTACTTC. As protein: CASSYRGQGAYEQYF.

This clone was seen a handful of times. V gene TRBV2 combines with J gene TRBJ2-7; TRBD1 is a possible D gene (6 bases). The ends were cut back, 7 bases at V and 5 bases at J, with 9 bases in the middle. CDR3 length equals 11 residues. Germline-derived CDR1 and CDR2 are SNHLY and FYNNEI. CDR3 loop: CASTWTDEQYF. Here the CDR3 DNA reads TGTGCCAGCACTTGGACAGACGAGCAGTACTTC.

This clone was seen more than once but under ten times. The V gene is TRBV19, the J gene TRBJ1-5; 7 bases agree with TRBD1. The germline V gene encodes CDR1 LNHDA and CDR2 SQIVND (reference sequence). V shed 5 bases, J shed 9 bases, and the junction held 13 bases outside the gene matches. The CDR3 is 15 amino acids. The CDR3 DNA sequence: TGTGCCAGTAGTGCCTCACGGACAGGAGAAGGGCCCCAGCATTTT. It yields the protein CASSASRTGEGPQHF.

The genes are TRBV3-1 (or the pseudogene TRBV3-2) and TRBJ2-3; 8 bases agree with TRBD2. This CDR3 is 14 amino acids long. Trimming took 3 bases from V and 5 from J; bases not matched to a gene: 4. CDR1 and CDR2 (germline): LGHDT, YNNKEL (reference sequence). This CDR3 is CASSQGRGEDTQYF. CDR3 DNA sequence: TGTGCCAGCAGCCAGGGGCGGGGGGAAGATACGCAGTATTTT.

V usage is TRBV18 and J usage is TRBJ1-3; 11 nucleotides line up with TRBD1. There are 17 residues in the CDR3. The germline V gene has CDR1 KGHSH and CDR2 LQKENI. The trim removed 4 bases at V and 1 base at J, leaving 6 bases unmatched. CDR3 sequence reads: CASSRRGQGESGNTIYF. The CDR3 nucleotides read TGTGCCAGCTCACGAAGGGGACAGGGGGAATCTGGAAACACCATATATTTT.

The CDR3 protein is CAITTGPPNYGYTF. CDR3 nucleotide sequence: TGTGCCATCACGACAGGGCCCCCTAACTATGGCTACACCTTC. This chain links TRBV10-3 with TRBJ1-2, with 7 bases identical to TRBD1. The CDR3 is 14 amino acids. CDR1 and CDR2 (germline): ENHRY, SYGVKD. Trimming cost V 7 bases and J 0 bases; bases outside gene matches: 5.

The gene calls are TRBV25-1 and TRBJ2-1, with D unresolved. This CDR3 contains 11 residues. V dropped 1 base and J dropped 10 bases, with 5 bases sitting between them. Germline V gives CDR1 MGHDK, CDR2 SYGVNS. CDR3 nucleotide sequence: TGTGCCAGCAGTGAATTCCAGGAGCAGTTCTTC. Amino acid sequence: CASSEFQEQFF.

This clone was observed a few times. J is TRBJ2-3 and V is TRBV5-1; 9 bases are a match to TRBD1. J gave up 5 bases and V 1 base, and 5 bases lay outside the gene matches. From germline, CDR1 is SGHRS and CDR2 YFSETQ. This CDR3 is 15 amino acids long. In DNA form, the CDR3 reads TGCGCCAGCAGCTTGAGAGACAGGGGGTTAGATACGCAGTATTTT. This encodes CASSLRDRGLDTQYF.